This T cell receptor (beta chain) was captured by sequencing in a study of TIL therapy for anti-PD-1-resistant metastatic lung cancer. Documented time point: pre-treatment sample, taken before nivolumab and TIL therapy. Sequencing used immunoSEQ v3. Each library reached roughly 2 million read pairs, or roughly 4.5-6.5 million at deep level. Data came from immunoSEQ multiplex PCR; TCRdb stores just in-frame clones and leaves some out. The table has approximately 10,000 clones, 60% to 80% seen once. CDR1 and CDR2 from the germline V gene are SGHAT and FQNNGV. J gave up 0 bases and V 2 bases, and 3 bases lay outside the gene matches. The CDR3 consists of 16 residues.

The material sequenced was blood, taken at baseline. V and J are TRBV11-2 and TRBJ2-1, with 8 bases that match TRBD2. The receptor was derived from a person between 25 and 80 years old with non-small cell lung cancer. The CDR3 DNA follows: TGTGCCAGCAGCTTATACGGGAGGGCCTCCTACAATGAGCAGTTCTTC. Translation: CASSLYGRASYNEQFF.